These 23 T cell receptor beta chains came from one sample sequenced in a study of blood T cell repertoires in COVID-19. Some clones are missing from TCRdb's copy, which holds only in-frame ones; the method was immunoSEQ multiplex PCR. The sample has some 38,000 clones; about 82% are singletons. The sample consisted of peripheral blood. These receptors were taken from a man over 45 with active COVID-19.

The chain is built from TRBV6-2 or TRBV6-3 and TRBJ1-5; D is unclear. CDR1 and CDR2 from the germline V gene are MNHEY and SVGEGT. The CDR3 runs to 15 residues. V shed 2 bases and J shed 3 bases, with 11 bases lying between them. CDR3 DNA sequence: TGTGCCAGCAGTTACCTGGGCTCCTACAATCAGCCCCAGCATTTT. Its translation is CASSYLGSYNQPQHF.

This chain links TRBV3-1 (or the pseudogene TRBV3-2) with TRBJ2-4; 9 bases map to TRBD1. After removal of 3 bases from V and 3 bases from J, the junction contained 3 bases not matched to a gene. Germline lookup yields CDR1 LGHDT and CDR2 YNNKEL (reference sequence). The CDR3 has 15 amino acids. This CDR3 is CASSQTGGGKNIQYF. DNA of the CDR3: TGTGCCAGCAGCCAGACAGGGGGTGGCAAAAACATTCAGTACTTC.

This chain connects TRBV12-3 or TRBV12-4 to TRBJ1-2; D call uncertain. V lost 0 bases to trimming and J lost 6 bases, with 5 bases between them. CDR3 length: 12 amino acids. The CDR3 reads CASSLALDGYTF. The CDR3 DNA follows: TGTGCCAGCAGTTTAGCGCTAGATGGCTACACCTTC.

The chain has TRBV3-1 (or the pseudogene TRBV3-2) and TRBJ2-3; D might be TRBD2 (6 bases). This CDR3 contains 16 residues. The germline V gene has CDR1 LGHDT and CDR2 YNNKEL (reference sequence). V lost 3 bases, J lost 1 base, and 14 bases lay in between. The CDR3 loop reads CASSQPGGERTDTQYF. The CDR3 DNA is TGTGCCAGCAGCCAGCCTGGAGGGGAACGCACAGATACGCAGTATTTT.

V and J are TRBV5-4 and TRBJ2-7, with a possible D match to TRBD2 (7 bases). Between the trimmed V and J ends, which lost 0 bases and 6 bases, there was a span of 19 bases. Germline values: CDR1 SGHNT, CDR2 YYREEE (reference sequence). There are 16 residues in the CDR3. The CDR3 sequence is CASSLVPGGPQVEQYF. The CDR3 DNA reads TGTGCCAGCAGCTTGGTTCCGGGGGGCCCCCAGGTCGAGCAGTACTTC.

The chain recombines TRBV6-6 with TRBJ1-1; TRBD1 is a possible D gene (6 bases). Germline loops: CDR1 MNHNY, CDR2 SVGAGI (reference sequence). This CDR3 spans 11 amino acids. V was pared by 6 bases and J by 5 bases, with 7 bases between. CDR3 sequence: CASSGQTEAFF. CDR3 DNA sequence: TGTGCCAGCAGCGGACAGACTGAAGCTTTCTTT.

The genes are TRBV7-6 and TRBJ1-6; D is possibly TRBD1 (6 bases). Trimming removed 0 bases at V and 6 bases at J, with 9 bases between. Germline values: CDR1 SGHVS, CDR2 FNYEAQ. The CDR3 length is 15 residues. CDR3 in amino acids: CASSLAPGANSPLHF. For the CDR3, the DNA is TGTGCCAGCAGCTTAGCCCCAGGGGCTAATTCACCCCTCCACTTT.

The chain combines TRBV7-8 with TRBJ1-4; 9 bases are shared with TRBD1. After removal of 3 bases from V and 8 bases from J, the junction contained 7 bases not matched to a gene. The CDR3 has 15 amino acids. Germline-derived CDR1 and CDR2 are SGHVS and FQNEAQ. The CDR3 spells CASSFNRGQGEKLFF. CDR3 in DNA: TGTGCCAGCAGCTTTAACAGGGGGCAAGGGGAAAAACTGTTTTTT.

The chain uses TRBV2 and TRBJ1-2; D is unclear. Trimming took off 7 bases at V and 2 bases at J, with 8 bases between the two ends. Germline V CDR1 and CDR2: SNHLY, FYNNEI. The CDR3 is made up of 12 amino acids. The CDR3 loop reads CASTSRNYGYTF. DNA of the CDR3: TGTGCCAGCACCTCACGGAACTATGGCTACACCTTC.

This chain connects TRBV4-2 to TRBJ2-3; D might be TRBD2 (6 bases). Germline CDR1 reads LGHNA; CDR2 reads YNFKEQ. Between the trimmed V and J ends, which lost 4 bases and 2 bases, there was a span of 22 bases. CDR3 size: 18 residues. CDR3: CASSPDPLGGVITDTQYF. The CDR3 region has the DNA TGTGCCAGCAGCCCGGACCCTCTGGGCGGGGTAATCACAGATACGCAGTATTTT.

This rearrangement joins TRBV13 to TRBJ2-5, with 14 bases that match TRBD2. Trimming at V came to 3 bases and at J to 14 bases, leaving 8 bases not matched to a gene. Germline loops: CDR1 PRHDT, CDR2 FYEKMQ (reference sequence). The CDR3 is 14 amino acids. This CDR3 reads CASSLGTSGGPSYF. CDR3 in DNA: TGTGCCAGCAGCTTGGGGACTAGCGGGGGCCCCTCATACTTC.

The gene calls are TRBV29-1 and TRBJ1-4; D is uncertain. The V end was cut by 7 bases, the J end by 0 bases, with 9 bases between. The CDR3 runs to 13 residues. CDR1 and CDR2 from the germline V gene are SQVTM and ANQGSEA. The CDR3 protein is CSGQAATNEKLFF. In DNA, the CDR3 is TGCAGCGGCCAAGCTGCAACTAATGAAAAACTGTTTTTT.

This clone appeared once. The genes are TRBV7-7 and TRBJ1-1; tentatively, D is TRBD1 (6 bases). The CDR3 totals 13 residues. CDR1 and CDR2 from the germline V gene are SSHAT and FNYEAQ (reference sequence). The V and J ends lost 3 bases and 2 bases respectively, with 7 bases between them. The CDR3 nucleotides are TGTGCCAGCAGCTTGGACAGTAACACTGAAGCTTTCTTT. It yields the protein CASSLDSNTEAFF.

The chain uses TRBV5-5 and TRBJ1-6; D call uncertain. The CDR3 runs to 15 residues. V dropped 2 bases and J dropped 7 bases, with 13 bases sitting between them. The germline V gene has CDR1 SGHKS and CDR2 YYEKEE (reference sequence). For the CDR3, the DNA is TGTGCCAGCAGCTTAGAGCCCGTCGCCAATTCACCCCTCCACTTT. This translates into CASSLEPVANSPLHF.

This clone was counted once. The chain is built from TRBV5-6 and TRBJ2-7; D not resolved. CDR1 SGHDT and CDR2 YYEEEE come from the germline V gene. The germline V and J ends were trimmed by 2 bases and 0 bases, with 12 bases remaining between them. The CDR3 has 15 amino acids. CDR3 in DNA: TGTGCCAGCAGCTTCGTCGGCAGGTCCTCCTACGAGCAGTACTTC. Protein: CASSFVGRSSYEQYF.

The chain recombines TRBV3-1 (or the pseudogene TRBV3-2) with TRBJ1-2, with unresolved D. V was shortened by 4 bases and J by 4 bases, with 19 bases between the two germline ends. This CDR3 has 16 residues. The germline V gene encodes CDR1 LGHDT and CDR2 YNNKEL (reference sequence). CDR3: CASSPDGRALGYGYTF. The CDR3, as DNA: TGTGCCAGCAGCCCCGATGGTCGAGCGCTGGGCTATGGCTACACCTTC.

By share, this clone ranks as medium-sized. The rearrangement joins TRBV10-3 to TRBJ2-1, with D possibly matching TRBD1 (5 bases). The V gene's germline CDR1 is ENHRY and CDR2 SYGVKD. Trimming shortened V by 0 bases and J by 1 base, and 7 bases separated the two germline ends. There are 15 residues in the CDR3. In DNA, the CDR3 is TGTGCCATCAGTGAGTCCAGGGATTCCTACAATGAGCAGTTCTTC. It encodes CAISESRDSYNEQFF.

The chain links TRBV14 to TRBJ1-2, with TRBD1 matching 7 bases. The CDR3 runs 15 residues. The ends lost 2 bases at V and 4 bases at J; junction bases unmatched: 7. CDR1 and CDR2 (germline): SGHDN, FVKESK. The CDR3: CASSQRRGPLYGYTF. In DNA, the CDR3 is TGTGCCAGCAGCCAAAGAAGGGGGCCCCTCTATGGCTACACCTTC.

The V gene is TRBV5-1, the J gene TRBJ1-1; tentatively, D is TRBD1 (6 bases). Germline V gene lookup returns CDR1 SGHRS and CDR2 YFSETQ. V was shortened by 7 bases and J by 1 base, with 14 bases between the two germline ends. CDR3 length: 14 residues. The CDR3 protein is CASAPDRTNTEAFF. The CDR3 DNA reads TGCGCCAGCGCCCCAGACAGGACGAACACTGAAGCTTTCTTT.

In this sample, this clone turned up once. The J gene is TRBJ2-3, the V gene TRBV9; TRBD2 matches 8 bases. Germline CDR1 reads SGDLS; CDR2 reads YYNGEE. With 0 bases clipped from V and 6 bases from J, the junction kept 6 bases outside the gene matches. The CDR3 length is 15 residues. The CDR3 nucleotides are TGTGCCAGCAGCGTAGCTCCGGGGGGGTTGGATACGCAGTATTTT. Translating it yields CASSVAPGGLDTQYF.

The chain is built from TRBV24-1 and TRBJ2-5; D gene uncertain. Germline V CDR1 and CDR2: KGHDR, SFDVKD. With 0 bases removed from V and 4 bases from J, the gap between germline ends came to 14 bases. This CDR3 comprises 16 residues. In DNA, the CDR3 is TGTGCCACCAGTGATTTGGGGCCACCCGACCTAGAGACCCAGTACTTC. Translation gives CATSDLGPPDLETQYF.

The chain uses TRBV4-3 and TRBJ1-5, with unresolved D. CDR3 size: 16 residues. CDR1 and CDR2 (germline): LGHNA, YSLEER. V gave up 4 bases and J gave up 0 bases, with 13 bases separating them. In DNA form, the CDR3 reads TGCGCCAGCAGCCCATCGGCGGCAAATAGCAATCAGCCCCAGCATTTT. Its protein is CASSPSAANSNQPQHF.

This chain joins TRBV18 and TRBJ2-4, with D perhaps TRBD2 (6 bases). In germline, CDR1 is KGHSH, CDR2 LQKENI. Trimming stripped 0 bases from V and 0 bases from J, with 18 bases between. The CDR3 loop spans 19 amino acids. The CDR3 here is CASSPPNSYGGIAKNIQYF. The CDR3 region has the DNA TGTGCCAGCTCACCACCGAATTCATATGGGGGGATAGCCAAAAACATTCAGTACTTC.